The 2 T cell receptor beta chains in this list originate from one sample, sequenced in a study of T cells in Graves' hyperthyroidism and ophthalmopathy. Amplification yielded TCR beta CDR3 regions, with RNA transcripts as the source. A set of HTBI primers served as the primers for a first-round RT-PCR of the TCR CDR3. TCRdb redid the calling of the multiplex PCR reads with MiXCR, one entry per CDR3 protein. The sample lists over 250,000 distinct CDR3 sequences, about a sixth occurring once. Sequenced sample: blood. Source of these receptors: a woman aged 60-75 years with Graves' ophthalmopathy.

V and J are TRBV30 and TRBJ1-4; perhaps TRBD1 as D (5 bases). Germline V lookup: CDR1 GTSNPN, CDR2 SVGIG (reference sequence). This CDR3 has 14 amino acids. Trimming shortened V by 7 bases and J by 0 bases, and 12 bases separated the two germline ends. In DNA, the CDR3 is TGTGCCTATACAGAGGGGACAACTAATGAAAAACTGTTTTTT. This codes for CAYTEGTTNEKLFF.

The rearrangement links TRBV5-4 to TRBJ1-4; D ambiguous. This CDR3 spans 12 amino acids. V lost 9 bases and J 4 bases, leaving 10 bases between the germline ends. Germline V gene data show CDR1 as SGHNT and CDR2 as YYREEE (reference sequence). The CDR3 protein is CATSKNNEKLFF. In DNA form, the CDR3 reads TGTGCCACATCCAAGAATAATGAAAAACTGTTTTTT.